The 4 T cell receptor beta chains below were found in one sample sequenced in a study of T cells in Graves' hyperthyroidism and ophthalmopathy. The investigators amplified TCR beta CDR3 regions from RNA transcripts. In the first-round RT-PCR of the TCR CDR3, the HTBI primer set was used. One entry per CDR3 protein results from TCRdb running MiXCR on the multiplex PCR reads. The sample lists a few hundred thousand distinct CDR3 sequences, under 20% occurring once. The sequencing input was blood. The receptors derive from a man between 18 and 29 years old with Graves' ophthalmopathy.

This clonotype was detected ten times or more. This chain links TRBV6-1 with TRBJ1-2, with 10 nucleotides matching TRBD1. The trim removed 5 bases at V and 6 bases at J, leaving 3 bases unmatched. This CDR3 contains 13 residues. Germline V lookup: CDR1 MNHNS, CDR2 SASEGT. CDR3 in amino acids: CASSFGTGDGYTF. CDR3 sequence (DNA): TGTGCCAGCAGTTTCGGGACAGGGGATGGCTACACCTTC.

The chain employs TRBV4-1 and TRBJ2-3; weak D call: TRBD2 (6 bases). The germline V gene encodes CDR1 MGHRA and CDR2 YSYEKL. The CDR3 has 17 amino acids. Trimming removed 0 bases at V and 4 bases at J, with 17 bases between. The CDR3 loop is CASSQDVRYPSADTQYF. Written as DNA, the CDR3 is TGCGCCAGCAGCCAAGATGTGAGGTACCCTAGCGCAGATACGCAGTATTTT.

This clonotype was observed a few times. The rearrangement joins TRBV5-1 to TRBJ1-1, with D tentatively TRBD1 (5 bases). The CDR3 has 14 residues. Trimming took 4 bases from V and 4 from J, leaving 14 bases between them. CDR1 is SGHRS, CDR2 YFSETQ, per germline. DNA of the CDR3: TGCGCCAGCAGCATCGGGACCGAGGGCACTGAAGCTTTCTTT. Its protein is CASSIGTEGTEAFF.

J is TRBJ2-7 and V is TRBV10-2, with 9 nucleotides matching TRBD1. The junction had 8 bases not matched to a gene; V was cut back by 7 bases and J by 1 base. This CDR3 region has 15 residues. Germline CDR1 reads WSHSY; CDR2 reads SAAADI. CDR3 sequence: CASTPGQGKSYEQYF. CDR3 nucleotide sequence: TGCGCCAGCACCCCGGGACAGGGTAAATCCTACGAGCAGTACTTC.